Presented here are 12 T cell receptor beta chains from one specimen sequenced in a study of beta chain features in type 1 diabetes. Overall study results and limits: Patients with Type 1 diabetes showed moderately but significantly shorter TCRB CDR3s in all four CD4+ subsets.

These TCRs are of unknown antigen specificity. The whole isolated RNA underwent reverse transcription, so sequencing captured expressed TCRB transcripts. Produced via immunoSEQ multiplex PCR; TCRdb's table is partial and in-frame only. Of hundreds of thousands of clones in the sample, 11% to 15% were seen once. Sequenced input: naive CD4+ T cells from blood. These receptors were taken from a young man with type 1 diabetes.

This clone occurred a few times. The CDR3 sequence: CAWRTPGNTGELFF. DNA of the CDR3: TGTGCCTGGCGAACCCCTGGGAACACCGGGGAGCTGTTTTTT. The chain carries TRBV30 and TRBJ2-2; no reliable D call. The CDR3 runs to 14 residues. Per the germline V gene, CDR1 is GTSNPN and CDR2 is SVGIG (reference sequence). V was cut by 5 bases and J by 1 base, with 11 bases left in between. The full variable domain, its missing parts supplied by reference TRBV30 and TRBJ2-2, is SQTIHQWPATLVQPVGSPLSLECTVEGTSNPNLYWYRQAAGRGLQLLFYSVGIGQISSEVPQNLSASRPQDRQFILSSKKLLLSDSGFYLCAWRTPGNTGELFFGEGSRLTVL.

CDR3 nucleotides: TGTGCCAGCAGCTACGGGACAGGGGGTGAAAAACTGTTTTTT. The encoded protein is CASSYGTGGEKLFF. The rearrangement joins TRBV7-9 to TRBJ1-4; TRBD1 matches 11 bases. Germline-derived CDR1 and CDR2 are SEHNR and FQNEAQ (reference sequence). This CDR3 region has 14 residues. The V segment lost 4 bases and the J segment 7 bases; nucleotides outside the gene matches: 2.

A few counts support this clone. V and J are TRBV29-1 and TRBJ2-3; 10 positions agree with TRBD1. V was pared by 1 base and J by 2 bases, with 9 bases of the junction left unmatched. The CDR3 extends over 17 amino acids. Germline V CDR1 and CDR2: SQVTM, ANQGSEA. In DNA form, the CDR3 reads TGCAGCGTTGAAGGATATCGGACAGGGGGAACCACAGATACGCAGTATTTT. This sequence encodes CSVEGYRTGGTTDTQYF.

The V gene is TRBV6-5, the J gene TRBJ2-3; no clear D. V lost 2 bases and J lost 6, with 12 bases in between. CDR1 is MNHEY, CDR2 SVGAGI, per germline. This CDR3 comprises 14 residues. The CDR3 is CASSYAVSLDTQYF. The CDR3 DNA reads TGTGCCAGCAGTTACGCTGTTTCATTGGATACGCAGTATTTT.

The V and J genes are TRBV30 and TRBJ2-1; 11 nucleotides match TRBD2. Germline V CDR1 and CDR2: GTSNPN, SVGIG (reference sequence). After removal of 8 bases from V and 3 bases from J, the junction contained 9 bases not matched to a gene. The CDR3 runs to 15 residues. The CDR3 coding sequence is TGTGCCACGACTGAGACTAGCGGGGTCTACAATGAGCAGTTCTTC. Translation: CATTETSGVYNEQFF.

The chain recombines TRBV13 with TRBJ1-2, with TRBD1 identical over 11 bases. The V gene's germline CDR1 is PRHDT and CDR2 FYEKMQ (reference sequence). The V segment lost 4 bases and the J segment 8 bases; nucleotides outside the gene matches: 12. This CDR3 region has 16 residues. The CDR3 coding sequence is TGTGCCAGCAGCTCTTTACCTGGACAGGGGGCAAGGGGCTACACCTTC. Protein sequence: CASSSLPGQGARGYTF.

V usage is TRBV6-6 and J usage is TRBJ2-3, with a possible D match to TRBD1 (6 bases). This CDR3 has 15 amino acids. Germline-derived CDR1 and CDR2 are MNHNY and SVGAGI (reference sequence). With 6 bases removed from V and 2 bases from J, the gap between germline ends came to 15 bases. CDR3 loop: CASRRQVINTDTQYF. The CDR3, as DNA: TGTGCCAGCAGGCGACAGGTTATTAACACAGATACGCAGTATTTT.

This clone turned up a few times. CDR3: CASSAGERGDTQYF. The CDR3 region has the DNA TGTGCCAGCAGCGCGGGGGAGCGGGGAGATACGCAGTATTTT. The chain carries TRBV9 and TRBJ2-3; TRBD2 matches at 7 bases. Germline V gene sequence: CDR1 SGDLS, CDR2 YYNGEE. Trimming cost V 3 bases and J 5 bases; bases outside gene matches: 6. This CDR3 spans 14 amino acids.

The CDR3 nucleotides are TGTGCCAGCAGCCAATGGGATAGCGGGGTGTTAGGTAATGAGCAGTTCTTC. Residues: CASSQWDSGVLGNEQFF. The V and J genes are TRBV11-2 and TRBJ2-1, with 8 bases that match TRBD2. Germline V CDR1 and CDR2: SGHAT, FQNNGV. J gave up 7 bases and V 5 bases, and 16 bases lay outside the gene matches. The CDR3 is made up of 17 amino acids.

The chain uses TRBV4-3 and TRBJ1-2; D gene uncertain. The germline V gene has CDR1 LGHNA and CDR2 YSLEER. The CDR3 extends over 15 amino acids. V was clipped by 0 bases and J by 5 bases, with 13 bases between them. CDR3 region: CASSQDQVGLYGYTF. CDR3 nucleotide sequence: TGCGCCAGCAGCCAAGATCAAGTGGGGTTATATGGCTACACCTTC.

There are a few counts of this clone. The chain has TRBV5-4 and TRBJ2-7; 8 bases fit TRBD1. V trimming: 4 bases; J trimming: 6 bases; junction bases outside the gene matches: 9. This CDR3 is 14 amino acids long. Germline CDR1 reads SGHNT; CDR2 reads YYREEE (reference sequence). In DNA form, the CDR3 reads TGTGCCAGCAGCCCCACGGGACAGGAATCCGAGCAGTACTTC. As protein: CASSPTGQESEQYF. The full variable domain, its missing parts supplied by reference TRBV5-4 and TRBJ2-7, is ETGVTQSPTHLIKTRGQQVTLRCSSQSGHNTVSWYQQALGQGPQFIFQYYREEENGRGNFPPRFSGLQFPNYSSELNVNALELDDSALYLCASSPTGQESEQYFGPGTRLTVT.

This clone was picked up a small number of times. The CDR3 nucleotides are TGCGCCAGCAGCCAAGATGGTACAGGGGGTTATGGCTACACCTTC. It encodes CASSQDGTGGYGYTF. The rearrangement joins TRBV4-3 to TRBJ1-2; 8 bases agree with TRBD1. CDR1 is LGHNA, CDR2 YSLEER, per germline. With V trimmed by 0 bases and J by 5 bases, 5 bases remained unmatched. This CDR3 has 15 amino acids.